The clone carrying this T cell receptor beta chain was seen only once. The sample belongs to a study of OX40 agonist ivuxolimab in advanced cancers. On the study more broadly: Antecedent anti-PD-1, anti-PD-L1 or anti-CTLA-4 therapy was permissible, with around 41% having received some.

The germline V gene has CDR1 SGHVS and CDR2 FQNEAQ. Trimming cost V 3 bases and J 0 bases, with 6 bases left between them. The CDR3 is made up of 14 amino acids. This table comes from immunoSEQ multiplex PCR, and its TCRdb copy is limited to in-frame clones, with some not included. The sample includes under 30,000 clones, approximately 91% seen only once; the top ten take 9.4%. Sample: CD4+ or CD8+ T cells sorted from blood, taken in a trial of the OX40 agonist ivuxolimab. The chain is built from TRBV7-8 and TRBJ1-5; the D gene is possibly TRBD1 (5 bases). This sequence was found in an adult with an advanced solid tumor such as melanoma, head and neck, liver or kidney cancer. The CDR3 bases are TGTGCCAGCAGCTTCAGGGATAGCAATCAGCCCCAGCATTTT. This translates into CASSFRDSNQPQHF.